A single sample gave rise to the 11 T cell receptor beta chains below, sequenced in a study of T cells expressing NK-cell markers. Each CDR3 protein gets one entry in TCRdb, which reprocessed the 5' RACE reads and gives no DNA. The clone table shows about 550,000 distinct CDR3 sequences, with the ten largest holding less than 4.5%. The sequencing input was blood T cells: a sorted CD56 or NKG2C T cell subset, CD4+ or CD8+ T cells, or bulk PBMC T cells (not recorded which). All receptors derive from a man between 18 and 35 years old in good health.

The chain combines TRBV27 with TRBJ2-1; the D call of TRBD2 rests on TCRdb alone, since no DNA is present to check it. This CDR3 has 13 amino acids. Germline V lookup: CDR1 MNHEY, CDR2 SMNVEV (reference sequence). The CDR3 sequence: CASSQSGRNEQFF.

V and J are TRBV3-1 and TRBJ2-7; TCRdb selects TRBD1, and the lack of DNA leaves this call unchecked. The germline gives CDR1 LGHDT, CDR2 YNNKEL (reference sequence). The CDR3 extends over 12 amino acids. The CDR3 here is CASSPERDRGYF.

The chain is built from TRBV24-1 and TRBJ1-5; TCRdb returns TRBD1, unconfirmable since there is no DNA. There are 16 residues in the CDR3. CDR1 is KGHDR, CDR2 SFDVKD, per germline. CDR3 protein: CATSDSSGHFNQPQHF.

The J gene is TRBJ2-5, the V gene TRBV7-2; the D gene TCRdb calls, TRBD1, cannot be checked with no DNA. CDR1 SGHTA and CDR2 FQGNSA come from the germline V gene. The CDR3 totals 15 residues. This CDR3 reads CASSLQDQGRETQYF.

The rearrangement uses TRBV6-2 or TRBV6-3 and TRBJ2-2. Germline CDR1 is MNHEY and CDR2 is SVGEGT. This CDR3 has 13 residues. CDR3 in amino acids: CASRTHSTGELFF.

The V call is TRBV27, the J call TRBJ2-1; no DNA is available, so the TRBD2 call from TCRdb remains unchecked. Germline CDR1 is MNHEY and CDR2 is SMNVEV (reference sequence). The CDR3 extends over 15 amino acids. The CDR3 region is CASSPGLVYENEQFF.

V usage is TRBV29-1 and J usage is TRBJ1-5; the D call of TRBD1 rests on TCRdb alone, since no DNA is present to check it. This CDR3 comprises 13 residues. Looked up from germline, CDR1 is SQVTM and CDR2 is ANQGSEA. The CDR3 loop reads CSVAREFDAPQHF.

The CDR3: CASSYSWRGLSEQFF. V and J are TRBV6-5 and TRBJ2-1; TCRdb reports TRBD1, a call that lacks DNA to check it against. CDR1 is MNHEY and CDR2 is SVGAGI in the germline V gene. The CDR3 is 15 amino acids.

This rearrangement joins TRBV15 to TRBJ2-2; the TCRdb call, TRBD1, lacks DNA for checking. The CDR3 sequence is 14 residues long. Germline CDR1 and CDR2: LNHNV and YYDKDF (reference sequence). The CDR3 protein is CATRGTGGTGELFF.

This chain uses TRBV7-2 with TRBJ2-7; TCRdb returns TRBD1, unconfirmable since there is no DNA. CDR3 length: 15 amino acids. Germline assignment: CDR1 SGHTA and CDR2 FQGNSA. The CDR3 sequence: CASSPTRDRGYEQYF. Based on the CDR3 plus reference TRBV7-2 and TRBJ2-7, the full variable domain is GAGVSQSPSNKVTEKGKDVELRCDPISGHTALYWYRQSLGQGLEFLIYFQGNSAPDKSGLPSDRFSAERTGGSVSTLTIQRTQQEDSAVYLCASSPTRDRGYEQYFGPGTRLTVT.

The CDR3 here is CASSQEIGTGFPDTQYF. V gene TRBV4-1 combines with J gene TRBJ2-3; without DNA, the TCRdb call of TRBD1 cannot be checked. Germline V gene data show CDR1 as MGHRA and CDR2 as YSYEKL. The CDR3 runs 17 residues.